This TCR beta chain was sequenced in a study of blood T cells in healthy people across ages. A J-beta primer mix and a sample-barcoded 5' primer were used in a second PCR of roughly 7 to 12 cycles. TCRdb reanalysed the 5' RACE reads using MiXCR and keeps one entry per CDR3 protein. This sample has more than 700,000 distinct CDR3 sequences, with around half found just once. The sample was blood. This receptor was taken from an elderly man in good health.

The CDR3 loop is CASSYSRRGVEQYF. CDR3 sequence (DNA): TGTGCCAGCAGTTACTCGAGGCGGGGTGTCGAGCAGTACTTC. The chain joins TRBV6-5 to TRBJ2-4; possible D gene TRBD2, 6 bases. The J call is in doubt because the DNA end fits TRBJ2-7 better. The CDR3 length is 14 residues. In germline, CDR1 is MNHEY, CDR2 SVGAGI.